Listed below are T cell receptor beta chains from one sample, sequenced in a study of cytomegalovirus exposure and HLA in healthy donors. Libraries were prepared by immunoSEQ multiplex PCR; TCRdb keeps only in-frame clonotypes and omits some of them. The sample contains 130,000 or so clones, more than 70% of which appear only once. Sequenced sample: PBMCs. These receptors were obtained from a woman in her 30s in good health and CMV-seronegative. Each CDR3 is given with its conserved first and last residue. A D gene is named only where the DNA matches it firmly. Some rows mark clone size as missing; the rest say once, few, many or name a class of expanded clone.

clone_size: .
d_call: .
j_call: TRBJ1-2
v_call: TRBV6-5
cdr3_aa: CASSYSSGGGYTF
cdr3_nt: TGTGCCAGCAGTTACTCTAGCGGGGGAGGCTACACCTTC

clone_size: few
d_call: .
j_call: TRBJ1-2
v_call: TRBV7-2
cdr3_aa: CASRGGGRYGYTF
cdr3_nt: TGTGCCAGCAGGGGGGGAGGGCGCTATGGCTACACCTTC

clone_size: .
d_call: .
j_call: TRBJ1-6
v_call: TRBV5-4
cdr3_aa: CASSLVGVGNSPLHF
cdr3_nt: TGTGCCAGCAGCTTGGTAGGGGTTGGGAATTCACCCCTCCACTTT

clone_size: once
d_call: TRBD1
j_call: TRBJ2-7
v_call: TRBV18
cdr3_aa: CASSTLTLGQGANEQYF
cdr3_nt: TGTGCCAGCTCAACCCTGACATTGGGACAGGGGGCTAACGAGCAGTACTTC

clone_size: .
d_call: TRBD2
j_call: TRBJ2-1
v_call: TRBV27
cdr3_aa: CASRRTSGGAYNEQFF
cdr3_nt: TGTGCCAGCAGACGGACTAGCGGGGGGGCTTACAATGAGCAGTTCTTC

clone_size: .
d_call: .
j_call: TRBJ2-1
v_call: TRBV7-3
cdr3_aa: CASATGGSFGGEQFF
cdr3_nt: TGTGCCAGCGCTACCGGGGGTAGTTTCGGGGGTGAGCAGTTCTTC

clone_size: .
d_call: TRBD1
j_call: TRBJ2-5
v_call: TRBV9
cdr3_aa: CASSATGEETQYF
cdr3_nt: TGTGCCAGCAGCGCGACAGGGGAGGAGACCCAGTACTTC

clone_size: .
d_call: TRBD2
j_call: TRBJ2-7
v_call: TRBV6-5
cdr3_aa: CASENSGAAYEQYF
cdr3_nt: TGTGCCAGCGAAAACAGCGGGGCGGCCTACGAGCAGTACTTC

clone_size: .
d_call: .
j_call: TRBJ1-2
v_call: TRBV11-2
cdr3_aa: CASSLTDNNYGYTF
cdr3_nt: TGTGCCAGCAGCTTAACAGACAATAACTATGGCTACACCTTC

clone_size: .
d_call: .
j_call: TRBJ1-2
v_call: TRBV5-4
cdr3_aa: CASSQSGEANYGYTF
cdr3_nt: TGTGCCAGCAGCCAGAGCGGGGAAGCTAACTATGGCTACACCTTC

clone_size: .
d_call: TRBD1
j_call: TRBJ1-4
v_call: TRBV30
cdr3_aa: CAWTGGFSTNEKLFF
cdr3_nt: TGTGCCTGGACAGGGGGGTTTTCAACTAATGAAAAACTGTTTTTT

clone_size: .
d_call: TRBD1
j_call: TRBJ1-5
v_call: TRBV6-1
cdr3_aa: CASSDLDRGRSHF
cdr3_nt: TGTGCCAGCAGTGACCTGGACAGGGGGCGGTCGCATTTT

clone_size: once
d_call: .
j_call: TRBJ1-6
v_call: TRBV13
cdr3_aa: CASSFARGANSPLHF
cdr3_nt: TGTGCCAGCAGCTTCGCTCGGGGGGCTAATTCACCCCTCCACTTT

clone_size: .
d_call: TRBD2
j_call: TRBJ2-1
v_call: TRBV5-1
cdr3_aa: CASSLTLAGGNNEQFF
cdr3_nt: TGCGCCAGCAGCTTGACACTAGCGGGGGGAAACAATGAGCAGTTCTTC

clone_size: .
d_call: TRBD1
j_call: TRBJ2-2
v_call: TRBV19
cdr3_aa: CASSKDRANTGELFF
cdr3_nt: TGTGCCAGTAGTAAGGACAGGGCTAACACCGGGGAGCTGTTTTTT

clone_size: .
d_call: TRBD2
j_call: TRBJ2-7
v_call: TRBV9
cdr3_aa: CASSVASGEEQYF
cdr3_nt: TGTGCCAGCAGCGTGGCCAGCGGGGAGGAGCAGTACTTC

clone_size: once
d_call: TRBD1
j_call: TRBJ1-5
v_call: TRBV30
cdr3_aa: CAWSARGLGQPQHF
cdr3_nt: TGTGCCTGGAGTGCAAGGGGGCTGGGGCAGCCCCAGCATTTT

clone_size: .
d_call: .
j_call: TRBJ1-2
v_call: TRBV6-1
cdr3_aa: CASSDGREGYGYTF
cdr3_nt: TGTGCCAGCAGTGACGGCAGGGAGGGTTATGGCTACACCTTC

clone_size: .
d_call: .
j_call: TRBJ1-5
v_call: TRBV7-2
cdr3_aa: CASSPVQGPNQPQHF
cdr3_nt: TGTGCCAGCAGCCCCGTACAGGGCCCAAATCAGCCCCAGCATTTT

clone_size: .
d_call: .
j_call: TRBJ1-3
v_call: TRBV27
cdr3_aa: CASSLSPGVSGNTIYF
cdr3_nt: TGTGCCAGCAGTTTATCCCCAGGGGTCTCTGGAAACACCATATATTTT

clone_size: few
d_call: .
j_call: TRBJ1-5
v_call: TRBV6-5
cdr3_aa: CASAALRGQPQHF
cdr3_nt: TGTGCCAGCGCAGCCCTACGAGGTCAGCCCCAGCATTTT

clone_size: .
d_call: TRBD1
j_call: TRBJ1-4
v_call: TRBV6-5
cdr3_aa: CASGQGGSEKLFF
cdr3_nt: TGTGCCAGCGGACAGGGGGGGAGTGAAAAACTGTTTTTT

clone_size: once
d_call: TRBD1
j_call: TRBJ2-7
v_call: TRBV7-9
cdr3_aa: CASSYPGQGEEQYF
cdr3_nt: TGTGCCAGCAGCTATCCGGGACAGGGTGAGGAGCAGTACTTC

clone_size: .
d_call: TRBD1
j_call: TRBJ2-7
v_call: TRBV9
cdr3_aa: CASSAAGTGDYEQYF
cdr3_nt: TGTGCCAGCAGCGCGGCCGGGACAGGCGACTACGAGCAGTACTTC

clone_size: .
d_call: .
j_call: TRBJ1-5
v_call: TRBV6-5
cdr3_aa: CASSYNGARGQPQHF
cdr3_nt: TGTGCCAGCAGTTACAACGGAGCCAGAGGTCAGCCCCAGCATTTT

clone_size: .
d_call: .
j_call: TRBJ2-1
v_call: TRBV7-9
cdr3_aa: CASSSPDRGEQFF
cdr3_nt: TGTGCCAGCAGCTCCCCCGACCGGGGTGAGCAGTTCTTC

clone_size: .
d_call: TRBD1
j_call: TRBJ2-1
v_call: TRBV6-5
cdr3_aa: CASRRQGNSYNEQFF
cdr3_nt: TGTGCCAGCAGACGACAGGGGAACTCCTACAATGAGCAGTTCTTC

clone_size: .
d_call: .
j_call: TRBJ1-2
v_call: TRBV6-5
cdr3_aa: CASSYGAVSNYGYTF
cdr3_nt: TGTGCCAGCAGTTATGGGGCAGTGTCTAACTATGGCTACACCTTC

clone_size: once
d_call: .
j_call: TRBJ1-4
v_call: TRBV2
cdr3_aa: CASIQTQLGSEKLFF
cdr3_nt: TGTGCCAGCATCCAAACCCAGTTGGGTAGCGAAAAACTGTTTTTT

clone_size: .
d_call: TRBD1
j_call: TRBJ1-1
v_call: TRBV29-1
cdr3_aa: CSVGTGMKAFF
cdr3_nt: TGCAGCGTGGGGACAGGGATGAAGGCTTTCTTT

clone_size: .
d_call: .
j_call: TRBJ1-4
v_call: TRBV7-8
cdr3_aa: CASSTDTGYEKLFF
cdr3_nt: TGTGCCAGCAGCACCGATACAGGGTACGAAAAACTGTTTTTT

clone_size: .
d_call: .
j_call: TRBJ1-2
v_call: TRBV6-5
cdr3_aa: CASSTLRGLPGGYTF
cdr3_nt: TGTGCCAGCAGTACCCTTCGGGGACTGCCGGGTGGCTACACCTTC

clone_size: .
d_call: .
j_call: TRBJ1-1
v_call: TRBV10-3
cdr3_aa: CAISESFGGLEAFF
cdr3_nt: TGTGCCATCAGTGAGTCTTTTGGCGGACTTGAAGCTTTCTTT

clone_size: .
d_call: TRBD1
j_call: TRBJ1-2
v_call: TRBV5-1
cdr3_aa: CASSLQRTGANYGYTF
cdr3_nt: TGCGCCAGCAGCTTGCAACGAACAGGGGCAAACTATGGCTACACCTTC

clone_size: .
d_call: TRBD2
j_call: TRBJ2-7
v_call: TRBV5-4
cdr3_aa: CASSLRLAPLGEQYF
cdr3_nt: TGTGCCAGCAGCTTGCGACTAGCACCCTTAGGCGAGCAGTACTTC

clone_size: .
d_call: TRBD2
j_call: TRBJ2-4
v_call: TRBV5-1
cdr3_aa: CASSLESGGPGKNIQYF
cdr3_nt: TGCGCCAGCAGCTTGGAAAGCGGGGGGCCCGGCAAAAACATTCAGTACTTC

clone_size: .
d_call: .
j_call: TRBJ1-1
v_call: TRBV28
cdr3_aa: CASSLPLAGSWMNTEAFF
cdr3_nt: TGTGCCAGCAGTTTGCCCCTGGCGGGGTCGTGGATGAACACTGAAGCTTTCTTT

clone_size: .
d_call: TRBD2
j_call: TRBJ2-5
v_call: TRBV6-5
cdr3_aa: CASSYSASGGETQYF
cdr3_nt: TGTGCCAGCAGTTACTCCGCTAGCGGGGGGGAGACCCAGTACTTC

clone_size: .
d_call: TRBD2
j_call: TRBJ2-1
v_call: TRBV15
cdr3_aa: CATSRVGLSYNEQFF
cdr3_nt: TGTGCCACCAGCAGAGTGGGACTATCCTACAATGAGCAGTTCTTC

clone_size: .
d_call: .
j_call: TRBJ2-7
v_call: TRBV6-5
cdr3_aa: CASSAGFYEQYF
cdr3_nt: TGTGCCAGCAGTGCAGGGTTCTACGAGCAGTACTTC

clone_size: many
d_call: TRBD1
j_call: TRBJ1-5
v_call: TRBV19
cdr3_aa: CASSIWTGGPNQPQHF
cdr3_nt: TGTGCCAGTAGTATTTGGACAGGGGGCCCCAATCAGCCCCAGCATTTT

clone_size: .
d_call: .
j_call: TRBJ1-2
v_call: TRBV9
cdr3_aa: CASGSGQGPDGYTF
cdr3_nt: TGTGCCAGCGGCAGTGGGCAGGGGCCCGATGGCTACACCTTC

clone_size: .
d_call: TRBD1
j_call: TRBJ1-1
v_call: TRBV2
cdr3_aa: CASRDPRGRDKTEAFF
cdr3_nt: TGTGCCAGCAGAGACCCCAGGGGGCGCGATAAAACTGAAGCTTTCTTT

clone_size: .
d_call: TRBD1
j_call: TRBJ2-7
v_call: TRBV6-6
cdr3_aa: CASSQTTGGIYEQYF
cdr3_nt: TGTGCCAGCAGCCAAACGACAGGGGGCATCTACGAGCAGTACTTC

clone_size: .
d_call: .
j_call: TRBJ2-4
v_call: TRBV7-8
cdr3_aa: CASSLGSGGWVKNIQYF
cdr3_nt: TGTGCCAGCAGCTTAGGTAGTGGGGGCTGGGTCAAAAACATTCAGTACTTC

clone_size: .
d_call: TRBD2
j_call: TRBJ2-3
v_call: TRBV7-2
cdr3_aa: CASSTARGGSDTQYF
cdr3_nt: TGTGCCAGCAGCACCGCGCGGGGGGGCTCAGATACGCAGTATTTT

clone_size: .
d_call: TRBD1
j_call: TRBJ1-2
v_call: TRBV5-1
cdr3_aa: CASSLAQGAGGYTF
cdr3_nt: TGCGCCAGCAGCTTGGCTCAGGGGGCGGGTGGCTACACCTTC

clone_size: .
d_call: .
j_call: TRBJ2-7
v_call: TRBV11-2
cdr3_aa: CASSHYEQYF
cdr3_nt: TGTGCCAGCAGCCATTACGAGCAGTACTTC